This T cell receptor (beta chain) was recovered during a study of T cells in Graves' hyperthyroidism and ophthalmopathy. Regions amplified from RNA transcripts were the TCR beta CDR3 regions. An initial round of RT-PCR targeting the TCR CDR3 relied on the HTBI primer set. TCRdb passed the multiplex PCR reads through MiXCR, listing each CDR3 protein once. The sample records 600,000 to 650,000 distinct CDR3 sequences, less than 25% being singletons. V was pared by 0 bases and J by 4 bases, with 3 bases between. The CDR3 totals 13 residues. Germline-derived CDR1 and CDR2 are MGHRA and YSYEKL. For the diagnoses, clinical symptoms, serum thyroxine and TRAb, thyroid ultrasound and orbital computed tomography were used.

The chain combines TRBV4-1 with TRBJ2-2; no firm D call. The material sequenced was blood. The sequence was collected from a man in his thirties or forties with Graves' ophthalmopathy. CDR3 sequence (DNA): TGCGCCAGCAGCCAAGATAGCACCGGGGAGCTGTTTTTT. This gives the protein CASSQDSTGELFF.